The rows below give T cell receptor beta chains drawn from one sample of a study of blood T cell repertoires in COVID-19. Only in-frame clones appear in the TCRdb table, and some are missing; sequencing was by immunoSEQ multiplex PCR. This table has approximately 360,000 clones, around four fifths appearing once. Specimen: PBMCs or T cells enriched from blood (not recorded which). These receptors originate from a woman between 45 and 60 years old who had recovered from COVID-19. Each CDR3 is given with its conserved first and last residue. D genes are given only for firm matches. The size of a clone is reported for some rows only, either as once, few or many, or as a class for expanded clones.

clone_size d_call j_call v_call cdr3_nt cdr3_aa
once TRBD1 TRBJ1-1 TRBV10-1 TGCGCCAGCACAAATAGAGGGACAGGGACGAACACTGAAGCTTTCTTT CASTNRGTGTNTEAFF
. TRBD1 TRBJ2-7 TRBV15 TGTGCCACCAGCAGAGAGGGGGACAGGGCAAGCGAGCAGTACTTC CATSREGDRASEQYF
. TRBD1 TRBJ2-7 TRBV5-6 TGTGCCAGCACCCTAGGACAGGGCTACGAGCAGTACTTC CASTLGQGYEQYF
. . TRBJ2-7 TRBV21-1 TGTGCCAGCAGCAATATAGGAGGGTGCGAGCAGTACTTC CASSNIGGCEQYF
. TRBD1 TRBJ1-2 TRBV6-5 TGTGCCAGCAGCAACCCCCAGGGGGCAAGTGGCTACACCTTC CASSNPQGASGYTF
. TRBD1 TRBJ1-6 TRBV7-2 TGTGCCAGCAGCTTGGGACAGACGAATTCACCCCTCCACTTT CASSLGQTNSPLHF
. TRBD2 TRBJ2-3 TRBV9 TGTGCCAGCAGCGGGACTAGCGGGAACACAGATACGCAGTATTTT CASSGTSGNTDTQYF
once . TRBJ1-2 TRBV6-5 TGTGCCAGCAGCCTCGACTATGGCTACACCTTC CASSLDYGYTF
. . TRBJ2-7 TRBV15 TGTGCCACCAGCAGACAACCGGGACTGCCCTACGAGCAGTACTTC CATSRQPGLPYEQYF
. . TRBJ2-2 TRBV30 TGTGCCTGGAGCTGGGGGCGCGGGGAGCTGTTTTTT CAWSWGRGELFF
. TRBD1 TRBJ2-7 TRBV5-4 TGTGCCAGCAGCTTTGGGTTGGACAGGGGCTACGAGCAGTACTTC CASSFGLDRGYEQYF
. . TRBJ2-3 TRBV20-1 TGCAGTGCTAGTGGGGGCGGGAGTCGAGATACGCAGTATTTT CSASGGGSRDTQYF
. . TRBJ2-5 TRBV11-3 TGTGCCAGCAGCCAAACTATGAAAGAGACCCAGTACTTC CASSQTMKETQYF
. . TRBJ1-1 TRBV29-1 TGCAGCGCGCTGAGCAGAGGGAACACTGAAGCTTTCTTT CSALSRGNTEAFF
. TRBD1 TRBJ2-1 TRBV6-2/TRBV6-3 TGTGCCAGCAGTTTACAGGGGAGCAATGAGCAGTTCTTC CASSLQGSNEQFF
. . TRBJ1-2 TRBV3-1/TRBV3-2 TGTGCCAGCAGCCAAGGGGCCGCAGGGTCGGCCTATGGCTACACCTTC CASSQGAAGSAYGYTF
once . TRBJ2-3 TRBV5-1 TGCGCCAGCAGTTCGGACAGCCCCCACCGTGATACGCAGTATTTT CASSSDSPHRDTQYF
once TRBD2 TRBJ2-1 TRBV19 TGTGCCAGTAGGGCTAGCGGGGGGCATGGTGAGCAGTTCTTC CASRASGGHGEQFF
few TRBD1 TRBJ1-1 TRBV5-1 TGCGCCAGCAGCTTGGAAGACAGGGCGAACACTGAAGCTTTCTTT CASSLEDRANTEAFF
. . TRBJ2-2 TRBV19 TGTGCCAGTAGAAAGGGAACAGGAAGCACCGGGGAGCTGTTTTTT CASRKGTGSTGELFF
once . TRBJ1-3 TRBV12-3/TRBV12-4 TGTGCCAGCAGTTTAGTTTATGGAAACACCATATATTTT CASSLVYGNTIYF
once . TRBJ1-2 TRBV12-3/TRBV12-4 TGTGCCAGCAGTTTTACGGTAAGCTACACCTTC CASSFTVSYTF
. TRBD1 TRBJ1-3 TRBV9 TGTGCCAGCAGCGTAGACCACAGGGGCGGAAACACCATATATTTT CASSVDHRGGNTIYF
few . TRBJ2-3 TRBV24-1 TGTGCCACCAGTGATTTTGGCCATACGCAGTATTTT CATSDFGHTQYF
. . TRBJ2-1 TRBV4-3 TGCGCCAGCAGCCTGTTACTCGGGGGTTACAATGAGCAGTTCTTC CASSLLLGGYNEQFF
. . TRBJ2-7 TRBV3-1/TRBV3-2 TGTGCCAGCAGCCAACGTACAGGGAAGCAGTACTTC CASSQRTGKQYF
. . TRBJ1-2 TRBV11-3 TGTGCCAGCAGCCACCGGACACGTAACTATGGCTACACCTTC CASSHRTRNYGYTF
. . TRBJ1-1 TRBV7-9 TGTGCCAGCAGCTTAGGGGAGAGTAGATCTGAAGCTTTCTTT CASSLGESRSEAFF
. TRBD1 TRBJ1-1 TRBV2 TGTGCCAGCAGTGTTCCTTGGGGACAGGGGCAAGGTGAAGCTTTCTTT CASSVPWGQGQGEAFF
. . TRBJ2-7 TRBV11-3 TGTGCCAGCAGCTTGACCGGGTACGAGCAGTACTTC CASSLTGYEQYF